This T cell receptor (beta chain) emerged from a study of T cells in Graves' hyperthyroidism and ophthalmopathy. The CDR3 extends over 12 amino acids. CDR1 is MNHNS and CDR2 is SASEGT in the germline V gene. V lost 5 bases, J lost 11 bases, and 15 bases lay in between. RNA transcripts were the template for amplifying TCR beta CDR3 regions. Primed by the HTBI set, a first-round RT-PCR was run on the TCR CDR3. One entry per CDR3 protein, called by TCRdb with MiXCR from the multiplex PCR reads. The sample consists of about 640,000 distinct CDR3 sequences, more than 20% of them appearing once. The chain is built from TRBV6-1 and TRBJ1-1, with D tentatively TRBD1 (5 bases). The receptor's source is a man aged 25 to 40 with Graves' ophthalmopathy. Sequencing input: blood. CDR3 sequence: CASSSPQGEAFF. The CDR3, as DNA: TGTGCCAGCAGTTCGCCCCAGGGAGAGGCTTTCTTT.